These 14 T cell receptor beta chains share one sample of origin, sequenced in a study of blood T cell repertoires in COVID-19. Profiled with immunoSEQ multiplex PCR; TCRdb holds only in-frame clones, not every one. The sample shows approximately 220,000 clones, around nine tenths of them seen only once. The sample consisted of peripheral blood. Receptor source: a man aged 40-49 years with acute or convalescent COVID-19.

This chain connects TRBV5-1 to TRBJ2-1; TRBD1 agrees at 7 bases. Unmatched junction bases numbered 5, after V lost 0 bases and J lost 5 bases. This CDR3 region has 15 residues. CDR1 is SGHRS, CDR2 YFSETQ, per germline. As DNA, the CDR3 is TGCGCCAGCAGCTTGGCCCCCGGACAGGACAATGAGCAGTTCTTC. Translating gives CASSLAPGQDNEQFF.

The V gene is TRBV5-1, the J gene TRBJ2-7; 8 bases line up with TRBD1. The CDR3 totals 14 residues. The V and J ends lost 3 bases and 6 bases, in that order; junction bases with no gene match: 8. Germline V CDR1 and CDR2: SGHRS, YFSETQ. The CDR3 coding sequence is TGCGCCAGCAGCTCCACGACAGGGGTCCGCGAGCAGTACTTC. Translation gives CASSSTTGVREQYF.

In its sample, this clone was seen once. The chain couples TRBV27 to TRBJ2-7; 7 bases are a match to TRBD2. CDR1 MNHEY and CDR2 SMNVEV come from the germline V gene (reference sequence). The CDR3 sequence is 16 residues long. V lost 3 bases to trimming and J lost 0 bases; unmatched junction nucleotides: 8. The CDR3: CASSLAGDRGSYEQYF. CDR3 DNA: TGTGCCAGCAGTTTGGCGGGGGATAGGGGCTCCTACGAGCAGTACTTC.

The chain joins TRBV6-5 to TRBJ2-7, with 7 bases aligning to TRBD2. Per germline, CDR1 MNHEY and CDR2 SVGAGI. The CDR3 contains 12 residues. Losses at the gene ends were 6 bases for V and 7 bases for J; bases not matched to a gene: 6. CDR3 sequence reads: CASSSGGIEQYF. The CDR3 DNA sequence: TGTGCCAGCAGCTCCGGGGGGATAGAGCAGTACTTC.

V usage is TRBV19 and J usage is TRBJ2-1, with TRBD2 identical over 7 bases. The CDR3 is made up of 13 amino acids. CDR1 LNHDA and CDR2 SQIVND come from the germline V gene (reference sequence). V was clipped by 5 bases and J by 5 bases; unmatched bases: 3. The CDR3 nucleotides read TGTGCCAGTAGTGCTCTAGCGGACAATGAGCAGTTCTTC. It specifies CASSALADNEQFF. The full variable domain, with the rest looked up from reference TRBV19 and TRBJ2-1, is DGGITQSPKYLFRKEGQNVTLSCEQNLNHDAMYWYRQDPGQGLRLIYYSQIVNDFQKGDIAEGYSVSREKKESFPLTVTSAQKNPTAFYLCASSALADNEQFFGPGTRLTVL.

V gene TRBV10-2 combines with J gene TRBJ1-4; weak D call: TRBD1 (5 bases). This CDR3 comprises 15 residues. The germline V gene encodes CDR1 WSHSY and CDR2 SAAADI. Trimming removed 1 base from V and 5 bases from J, with 11 bases in between. The CDR3 sequence is CASSEWGGRNEKLFF. The CDR3 nucleotides read TGCGCCAGCAGTGAGTGGGGGGGGAGGAATGAAAAACTGTTTTTT.

The chain uses TRBV28 and TRBJ2-1; D gene ambiguous. Germline assignment: CDR1 MDHEN and CDR2 SYDVKM. V dropped 2 bases and J dropped 10 bases, with 15 bases sitting between them. The CDR3 is made up of 14 amino acids. For the CDR3, the DNA is TGTGCCAGCAGTTTAGGTGGTCACCCCGGGGAGCAGTTCTTC. It codes for CASSLGGHPGEQFF.

V gene TRBV10-2 combines with J gene TRBJ1-5, with D possibly TRBD1 on 6 matching bases. The CDR3 contains 15 residues. Germline values: CDR1 WSHSY, CDR2 SAAADI. The ends were cut back, 6 bases at V and 0 bases at J, with 12 bases in the middle. The DNA of the CDR3 is TGCGCCAGCAGCCGGACAGAATATAGCAATCAGCCCCAGCATTTT. Amino acid sequence: CASSRTEYSNQPQHF.

The CDR3 region is CASSLRELNTEAFF. The CDR3 nucleotides are TGTGCCAGCAGCTTGCGGGAGCTGAACACTGAAGCTTTCTTT. The chain employs TRBV7-9 and TRBJ1-1; D is unclear. The germline gives CDR1 SEHNR, CDR2 FQNEAQ (reference sequence). The germline V and J ends were trimmed by 3 bases and 0 bases, with 8 bases remaining between them. The CDR3 extends over 14 amino acids.

The rearrangement joins TRBV20-1 to TRBJ2-2; no clear D gene. V lost 3 bases, J lost 6 bases, and 5 bases lay in between. Germline V gene sequence: CDR1 DFQATT, CDR2 SNEGSKA (reference sequence). This CDR3 has 11 amino acids. The CDR3 DNA reads as TGCAGTGCTAGTCTCGCCGGGGAGCTGTTTTTT. This codes for CSASLAGELFF.

This clone was seen just once. The chain joins TRBV27 to TRBJ2-1, with D perhaps matching TRBD2 (6 bases). Germline CDR1 is MNHEY and CDR2 is SMNVEV (reference sequence). Trimming left V 3 bases short and J 2 bases short, with 14 bases between. The CDR3 loop spans 16 amino acids. Here the CDR3 DNA reads TGTGCCAGCAGTTTGGGGTGGAGGGGACCCTACAATGAGCAGTTCTTC. Translated: CASSLGWRGPYNEQFF.

The genes are TRBV6-2 or TRBV6-3 and TRBJ2-7; D uncertain. This CDR3 has 13 amino acids. Between the trimmed V and J ends, which lost 6 bases and 5 bases, there was a span of 14 bases. CDR1 is MNHEY and CDR2 is SVGEGT in the germline V gene. The DNA for the CDR3 is TGTGCCAGCAGCTCCTACGGTATCCACGAGCAGTACTTC. Its protein product is CASSSYGIHEQYF.

The chain employs TRBV10-2 and TRBJ2-1; 9 positions match TRBD2. Trimming took 5 bases from V and 4 from J; bases not matched to a gene: 6. This CDR3 is built from 15 residues. In germline, CDR1 is WSHSY, CDR2 SAAADI. The CDR3 DNA reads as TGCGCCAGCAGTACGGGACTAGCAGTGTACAATGAGCAGTTCTTC. Amino acid sequence: CASSTGLAVYNEQFF.

The V gene is TRBV27, the J gene TRBJ1-2; TRBD1 agrees at 8 bases. Germline CDR1 reads MNHEY; CDR2 reads SMNVEV (reference sequence). The CDR3 has 17 amino acids. V shed 5 bases and J 4 bases; nucleotides not matched to a gene: 15. The CDR3 sequence: CASSDQGAGGRSYGYTF. The CDR3 DNA follows: TGTGCCAGCAGTGATCAGGGGGCAGGGGGTCGATCCTATGGCTACACCTTC.